Shown below are 15 T cell receptor beta chains from a single sample sequenced in a study of OX40 agonist ivuxolimab in advanced cancers. Only in-frame clones appear in the TCRdb table, and some are missing; sequencing was by immunoSEQ multiplex PCR. The sample lists some 62,000 clones; approximately 84% were seen once. The sample consisted of CD4+ or CD8+ T cells sorted from blood, taken in a trial of the OX40 agonist ivuxolimab. The receptors originated from an adult with an advanced solid tumor such as melanoma, head and neck, liver or kidney cancer.

The chain combines TRBV27 with TRBJ2-3; D not resolved. The CDR3 runs 15 residues. Germline V gene sequence: CDR1 MNHEY, CDR2 SMNVEV (reference sequence). The V and J ends lost 6 bases and 6 bases respectively, with 19 bases between them. The CDR3 loop is CASRPFWAIADTQYF. The DNA for the CDR3 is TGTGCCAGCAGGCCTTTCTGGGCGATTGCCGATACGCAGTATTTT.

The rearrangement uses TRBV6-5 and TRBJ2-3; D possibly corresponds to TRBD2 (6 bases). Trimming left V 7 bases short and J 5 bases short, with 19 bases between. The CDR3 loop spans 15 amino acids. Germline CDR1 and CDR2: MNHEY and SVGAGI. This CDR3 reads CASKQPGLQGDTQYF. The CDR3 DNA follows: TGTGCCAGCAAACAACCGGGACTGCAAGGAGATACGCAGTATTTT.

The V call is TRBV6-6, the J call TRBJ1-1, with D possibly TRBD1 on 6 matching bases. This CDR3 is 14 amino acids long. The V end lost 2 bases, the J end lost 3 bases, and 10 bases lay between the germline ends. Germline CDR1 reads MNHNY; CDR2 reads SVGAGI (reference sequence). Here the CDR3 reads CASSYGTRHTEAFF. The DNA for the CDR3 is TGTGCCAGCAGTTACGGGACACGCCACACTGAAGCTTTCTTT.

This clone came up a few times. This sample includes further DNA sequences coding for the same CDR3. This chain links TRBV5-6 with TRBJ2-7; 7 bases line up with TRBD1. The CDR3 extends over 13 amino acids. V lost 4 bases to trimming and J lost 4 bases; unmatched junction nucleotides: 5. Per germline, CDR1 SGHDT and CDR2 YYEEEE. The CDR3 bases are TGTGCCAGCAGCCTAGGACAGGTATACGAGCAGTACTTC. This translates into CASSLGQVYEQYF. The full variable domain, in which reference TRBV5-6 and TRBJ2-7 provide the parts outside the CDR3, is DAGVTQSPTHLIKTRGQQVTLRCSPKSGHDTVSWYQQALGQGPQFIFQYYEEEERQRGNFPDRFSGHQFPNYSSELNVNALLLGDSALYLCASSLGQVYEQYFGPGTRLTVT.

V and J are TRBV27 and TRBJ1-2, with a possible D match to TRBD1 (5 bases). The CDR3 consists of 16 residues. CDR1 is MNHEY, CDR2 SMNVEV, per germline (reference sequence). Between the trimmed V and J ends, which lost 6 bases and 2 bases, there was a span of 19 bases. Here the CDR3 reads CASSPVSGTGNYGYTF. CDR3 in DNA: TGTGCCAGCAGCCCCGTGTCAGGGACGGGCAACTATGGCTACACCTTC.

The V gene is TRBV6-5, the J gene TRBJ1-1; tentative D call: TRBD1 (6 bases). The CDR3 has 15 residues. The V gene lost 0 bases and the J gene lost 1 base, with 9 bases spanning the gap. From germline, CDR1 is MNHEY and CDR2 SVGAGI. CDR3 in amino acids: CASSYSRGRNTEAFF. The CDR3 DNA reads as TGTGCCAGCAGTTACTCCAGGGGTCGGAACACTGAAGCTTTCTTT.

The rearrangement joins TRBV30 to TRBJ2-2; D may be TRBD2 (5 bases). V was clipped by 2 bases and J by 5 bases, with 21 bases between them. The CDR3 spans 17 residues. Per germline, CDR1 GTSNPN and CDR2 SVGIG (reference sequence). The CDR3 sequence: CAWSYKLTGITTGELFF. CDR3 in DNA: TGTGCCTGGAGTTACAAACTAACGGGAATTACTACCGGGGAGCTGTTTTTT.

V and J are TRBV28 and TRBJ1-4; tentative D call: TRBD1 (5 bases). The CDR3 consists of 13 residues. Trimming shortened V by 5 bases and J by 6 bases, and 10 bases separated the two germline ends. CDR1 is MDHEN and CDR2 is SYDVKM in the germline V gene. CDR3 DNA: TGTGCCAGCAGTCCCGGGACTGATGAAAAACTGTTTTTT. Protein sequence: CASSPGTDEKLFF.

The chain recombines TRBV11-3 with TRBJ2-1; the match to TRBD2 covers 8 bases. CDR3 size: 17 residues. Germline assignment: CDR1 SGHNT and CDR2 YENEEA. Losses at the gene ends were 5 bases for V and 6 bases for J; bases not matched to a gene: 15. CDR3 sequence reads: CASSPRAGASPINEQFF. CDR3 DNA sequence: TGTGCCAGCAGCCCTCGAGCGGGAGCAAGCCCCATCAATGAGCAGTTCTTC.

The chain joins TRBV9 to TRBJ1-2, with D maybe TRBD1 (5 bases). This CDR3 is built from 13 residues. Germline V gives CDR1 SGDLS, CDR2 YYNGEE. The ends were cut back, 4 bases at V and 4 bases at J, with 11 bases in the middle. The CDR3 sequence: CASSTPGTYGYTF. CDR3 DNA sequence: TGTGCCAGCAGCACGCCGGGGACCTATGGCTACACCTTC. The full variable domain, rest sourced from reference TRBV9 and TRBJ1-2, is DSGVTQTPKHLITATGQRVTLRCSPRSGDLSVYWYQQSLDQGLQFLIQYYNGEERAKGNILERFSAQQFPDLHSELNLSSLELGDSALYFCASSTPGTYGYTFGSGTRLTVV.

The chain recombines TRBV19 with TRBJ2-3, with D possibly being TRBD1 (6 bases). The CDR3 consists of 16 residues. CDR1 and CDR2 (germline): LNHDA, SQIVND (reference sequence). The V end lost 4 bases, the J end lost 0 bases, and 14 bases lay between the germline ends. The CDR3 region has the DNA TGTGCCAGTAGTACAACCACAGGGCGTAGCACAGATACGCAGTATTTT. Amino acids: CASSTTTGRSTDTQYF. Filled out from reference TRBV19 and TRBJ2-3, the complete variable domain reads DGGITQSPKYLFRKEGQNVTLSCEQNLNHDAMYWYRQDPGQGLRLIYYSQIVNDFQKGDIAEGYSVSREKKESFPLTVTSAQKNPTAFYLCASSTTTGRSTDTQYFGPGTRLTVL.

V usage is TRBV2 and J usage is TRBJ1-6; 8 nucleotides match TRBD1. Germline trimming cut 8 bases from V and 5 bases from J; bases unmatched to any gene: 5. Germline V gene lookup returns CDR1 SNHLY and CDR2 FYNNEI. The CDR3 runs to 14 residues. The CDR3 DNA reads TGTGCCAGCCGGACAGGGTACCATAATTCACCCCTCCACTTT. Its translation: CASRTGYHNSPLHF.

This chain joins TRBV4-1 and TRBJ1-3; tentative D call: TRBD1 (5 bases). The CDR3 length is 15 residues. V lost 2 bases and J 3 bases, leaving 11 bases between the germline ends. Germline CDR1 reads MGHRA; CDR2 reads YSYEKL. The chain's CDR3 is CASSQSAGIGNTIYF. The DNA of the CDR3 is TGCGCCAGCAGCCAATCAGCAGGGATTGGAAACACCATATATTTT.

The chain carries TRBV19 and TRBJ2-5, with D possibly being TRBD2 (5 bases). The ends were cut back, 1 base at V and 9 bases at J, with 9 bases in the middle. This CDR3 spans 12 amino acids. CDR1 and CDR2 (germline): LNHDA, SQIVND (reference sequence). The DNA for the CDR3 is TGTGCCAGTAGTATAGGGACTGGGCCCCAGTACTTC. This translates into CASSIGTGPQYF.

V is TRBV5-4 and J is TRBJ1-3, with TRBD1 matching over 8 bases. The V segment lost 0 bases and the J segment 2 bases; nucleotides outside the gene matches: 4. The CDR3 has 16 residues. CDR1 SGHNT and CDR2 YYREEE come from the germline V gene (reference sequence). The CDR3 here is CASSLENRGAGNTIYF. The DNA of the CDR3 is TGTGCCAGCAGCTTGGAAAACAGGGGGGCTGGAAACACCATATATTTT.